This TCR beta chain appears in the sequencing data of a study of blood T cell repertoires in COVID-19. At the level of the study: Sites in the United States, Italy and Spain provided acute and convalescent COVID-19 samples. The analysed material was cDNA or gDNA that came from T cells, B-cell-depleted T cells, or PBMCs.

The CDR3 has 13 amino acids. The ends lost 11 bases at V and 6 bases at J; junction bases unmatched: 10. Germline V gene data show CDR1 as ENHRY and CDR2 as SYGVKD. As originally analysed: Amplification of reference gene primers was used by the study to estimate nucleated cell counts. Profiled with immunoSEQ multiplex PCR; TCRdb holds only in-frame clones, not every one. The V and J calls and the clone size are those of that table, but D and trimming were determined from the DNA. The sample includes a few hundred thousand clones, about 89% of them seen just once. This TCR was sampled from a man between 40 and 49 years old with acute or convalescent COVID-19. The chain carries TRBV10-3 and TRBJ2-7, with TRBD1 matching over 10 bases. Input material: peripheral blood. CDR3 DNA sequence: TGTGCCCTAGGGGGACAGGGGCTCCCCGAGCAGTACTTC. It specifies CALGGQGLPEQYF.